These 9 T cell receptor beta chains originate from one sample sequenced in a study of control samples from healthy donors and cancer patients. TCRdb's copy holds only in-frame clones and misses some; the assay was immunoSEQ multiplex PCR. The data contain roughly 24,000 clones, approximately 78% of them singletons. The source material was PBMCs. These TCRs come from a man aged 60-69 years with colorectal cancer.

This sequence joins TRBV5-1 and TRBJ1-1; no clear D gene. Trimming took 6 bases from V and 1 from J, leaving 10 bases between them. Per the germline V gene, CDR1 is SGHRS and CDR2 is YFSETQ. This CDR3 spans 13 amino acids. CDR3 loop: CASTGKGNTEAFF. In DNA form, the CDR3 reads TGCGCCAGCACCGGGAAGGGGAACACTGAAGCTTTCTTT.

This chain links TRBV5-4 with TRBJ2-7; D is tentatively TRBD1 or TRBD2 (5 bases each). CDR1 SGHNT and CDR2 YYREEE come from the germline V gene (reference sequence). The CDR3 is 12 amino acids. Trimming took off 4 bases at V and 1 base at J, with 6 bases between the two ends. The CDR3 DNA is TGTGCCAGCAGCGGGACGTCCTACGAGCAGTACTTC. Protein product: CASSGTSYEQYF.

CDR3 sequence: CASSSPSGIEAFF. CDR3 DNA sequence: TGTGCCAGCAGTTCCCCATCGGGGATTGAAGCTTTCTTT. The chain couples TRBV6-5 to TRBJ1-1, with D unresolved. The CDR3 consists of 13 residues. Germline CDR1 is MNHEY and CDR2 is SVGAGI. Trimming pared 4 bases from V and 7 bases from J, leaving 13 bases between.

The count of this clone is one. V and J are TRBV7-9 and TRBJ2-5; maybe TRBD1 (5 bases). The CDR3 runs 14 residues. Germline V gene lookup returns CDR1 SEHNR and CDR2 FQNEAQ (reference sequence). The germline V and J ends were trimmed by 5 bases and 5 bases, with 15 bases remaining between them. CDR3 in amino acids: CASSQVRYRETQYF. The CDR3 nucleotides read TGTGCCAGCAGCCAGGTCCGGTACAGGGAGACCCAGTACTTC.

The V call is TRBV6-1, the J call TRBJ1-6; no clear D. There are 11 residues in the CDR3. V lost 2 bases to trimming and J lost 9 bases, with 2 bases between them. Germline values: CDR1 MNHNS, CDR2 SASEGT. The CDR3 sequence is CASSELSPLHF. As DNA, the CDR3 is TGTGCCAGCAGTGAACTTTCACCCCTCCACTTT.

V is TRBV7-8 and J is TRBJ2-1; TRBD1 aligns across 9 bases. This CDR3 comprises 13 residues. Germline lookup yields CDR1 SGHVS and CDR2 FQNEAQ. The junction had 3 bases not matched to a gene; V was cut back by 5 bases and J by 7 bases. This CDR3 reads CASSRDRANEQFF. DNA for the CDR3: TGTGCCAGCAGCCGGGACAGGGCTAATGAGCAGTTCTTC.

This CDR3 reads CASSPGTGDGNTIYF. CDR3 nucleotides: TGTGCCAGCTCACCCGGGACAGGGGATGGAAACACCATATATTTT. The V gene is TRBV18, the J gene TRBJ1-3; 10 positions match TRBD1. This CDR3 contains 15 residues. The junction had 2 bases not matched to a gene; V was cut back by 3 bases and J by 3 bases. The germline CDR1 and CDR2 sequences are KGHSH and LQKENI.

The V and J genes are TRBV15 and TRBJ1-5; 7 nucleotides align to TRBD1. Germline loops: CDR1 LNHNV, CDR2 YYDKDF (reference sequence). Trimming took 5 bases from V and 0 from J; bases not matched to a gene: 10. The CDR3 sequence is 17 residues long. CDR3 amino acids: CATSRDRSRYSNQPQHF. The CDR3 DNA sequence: TGTGCCACCAGCCGGGACAGATCCAGATATAGCAATCAGCCCCAGCATTTT.

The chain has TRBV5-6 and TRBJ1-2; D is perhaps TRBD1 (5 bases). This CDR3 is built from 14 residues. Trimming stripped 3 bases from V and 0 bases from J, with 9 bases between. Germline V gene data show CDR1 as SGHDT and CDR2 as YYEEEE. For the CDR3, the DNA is TGTGCCAGCAGCTCGGGGGGTTCTAACTATGGCTACACCTTC. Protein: CASSSGGSNYGYTF.